The 15 T cell receptor beta chains in this list originate from one sample, sequenced in a study of regulatory T cells in long-lasting Graves disease. The sample's time point: persistent/refractory GD, antithyroid drugs over 5 years with positive TRAb. Generation of the TCR library employed RNA extracted from PBMCs. Through Arm-PCR of CDR3 regions and iRepertoire HTBI primers, TCR beta libraries were built. One entry per CDR3 protein, called by TCRdb with MiXCR from the multiplex PCR reads. The table records some 430,000 distinct CDR3 sequences, roughly 21% of them present only once. This specimen was peripheral blood mononuclear cells (PBMCs), taken when the disease was refractory, from a patient treated with antithyroid drugs. Source of these receptors: a female donor with Graves disease.

This clonotype was seen only a few times. V usage is TRBV7-3 and J usage is TRBJ2-7; TRBD1 or TRBD2 may be the D gene (5 bases each). The CDR3 has 13 amino acids. V shed 2 bases and J shed 6 bases, with 11 bases lying between them. Germline V gene lookup returns CDR1 SGHTA and CDR2 FQGTGA. The CDR3 DNA sequence: TGTGCCAGCAGCTTAGAGGTGGGGGTCGAGCAGTACTTC. Encoded protein: CASSLEVGVEQYF.

This clonotype was seen more than once but under ten times. The chain recombines TRBV7-8 with TRBJ2-5; D may be TRBD2 (5 bases). This CDR3 comprises 15 residues. Trimming took off 3 bases at V and 5 bases at J, with 16 bases between the two ends. CDR1 is SGHVS and CDR2 is FQNEAQ in the germline V gene. CDR3: CASSLEPGFWETQYF. CDR3 nucleotides: TGTGCCAGCAGCTTGGAGCCGGGGTTTTGGGAGACCCAGTACTTC.

The chain couples TRBV24-1 to TRBJ2-3; D gene uncertain. Germline CDR1 KGHDR, CDR2 SFDVKD. This CDR3 is 14 amino acids long. Trimming took off 0 bases at V and 2 bases at J, with 5 bases between the two ends. For the CDR3, the DNA is TGTGCCACCAGTGATTTGTACCCCACAGATACGCAGTATTTT. Its translation is CATSDLYPTDTQYF.

This clonotype was observed once. The V call is TRBV4-1, the J call TRBJ1-1; D is perhaps TRBD1 (5 bases). Trimming took 5 bases from V and 1 from J, leaving 11 bases between them. Looked up from germline, CDR1 is MGHRA and CDR2 is YSYEKL. The CDR3 is made up of 14 amino acids. The DNA of the CDR3 is TGCGCCAGCAGCATAGAGACAGCGAACACTGAAGCTTTCTTT. Translated: CASSIETANTEAFF.

This clonotype was recorded many times. The rearrangement links TRBV28 to TRBJ1-3; D ambiguous. Trimming removed 6 bases at V and 0 bases at J, with 12 bases between. The CDR3 spans 15 residues. Germline V gives CDR1 MDHEN, CDR2 SYDVKM. The CDR3 here is CASSSVFHSGNTIYF. The CDR3 coding sequence is TGTGCCAGCAGCTCCGTCTTCCACTCTGGAAACACCATATATTTT.

In its sample, this clonotype was seen many times. The DNA of the CDR3 is TGTGCCAGCAGTGACCCCGGCGGGGCTTGGATCACTGAAGCTTTCTTT. As protein: CASSDPGGAWITEAFF. The V call is TRBV6-1, the J call TRBJ1-1; TRBD1 is a possible D gene (5 bases). V shed 3 bases and J shed 4 bases, with 18 bases lying between them. The CDR3 length is 16 residues. In germline, CDR1 is MNHNS, CDR2 SASEGT.

This clonotype has ten or more counts. This chain uses TRBV28 with TRBJ1-1; D gene ambiguous. CDR3 length equals 15 residues. V dropped 6 bases and J dropped 1 base, with 15 bases sitting between them. Germline V gene lookup returns CDR1 MDHEN and CDR2 SYDVKM. The CDR3 spells CASRPPLAANTEAFF. The CDR3 DNA reads TGTGCCAGCAGACCCCCCTTGGCGGCGAACACTGAAGCTTTCTTT.

This clonotype appeared many times. V is TRBV27 and J is TRBJ1-4; unclear D gene. The CDR3 loop spans 16 amino acids. V was pared by 2 bases and J by 0 bases, with 10 bases between. Germline loops: CDR1 MNHEY, CDR2 SMNVEV (reference sequence). CDR3 protein: CASSLGVTPTNEKLFF. The CDR3 coding sequence is TGTGCCAGCAGTTTAGGAGTGACCCCAACTAATGAAAAACTGTTTTTT.

The V and J genes are TRBV3-1 and TRBJ2-3; no definite D call. Trimming shortened V by 5 bases and J by 6 bases, and 6 bases separated the two germline ends. CDR3 size: 11 residues. Per the germline V gene, CDR1 is LGHDT and CDR2 is YNNKEL (reference sequence). CDR3 sequence (DNA): TGTGCCAGCAGCTCCGCGGATACGCAGTATTTT. Protein: CASSSADTQYF.

This clonotype was seen many times. The genes are TRBV11-2 and TRBJ2-7, with 8 bases lining up with TRBD2. This CDR3 contains 15 residues. Germline V CDR1 and CDR2: SGHAT, FQNNGV. V gave up 5 bases and J gave up 4 bases; unmatched junction bases: 10. The CDR3 coding sequence is TGTGCCAGCAGCCCCGGGACTAGGGGTTATTACGAGCAGTACTTC. It specifies CASSPGTRGYYEQYF.

This chain's CDR3 is CASSPRGSPVYEQYF. CDR3 DNA sequence: TGTGCCAGCAGCCCCCGGGGTTCGCCAGTCTACGAGCAGTACTTC. The J gene is TRBJ2-7, the V gene TRBV11-2; weak D call: TRBD2 (5 bases). The germline CDR1 and CDR2 sequences are SGHAT and FQNNGV. Trimming stripped 5 bases from V and 3 bases from J, with 17 bases between. This CDR3 spans 15 amino acids.

This clonotype was seen at least ten times. The chain is built from TRBV15 and TRBJ1-5, with 7 bases that match TRBD1. V lost 6 bases to trimming and J lost 4 bases; unmatched junction nucleotides: 15. The CDR3 extends over 17 amino acids. Germline loops: CDR1 LNHNV, CDR2 YYDKDF (reference sequence). CDR3 nucleotides: TGTGCCACCAGAACTACCCGAGAGACAGGGCCAAATCAGCCCCAGCATTTT. Translation gives CATRTTRETGPNQPQHF. Full variable domain (remainder filled in from reference TRBV15 and TRBJ1-5): DAMVIQNPRYQVTQFGKPVTLSCSQTLNHNVMYWYQQKSSQAPKLLFHYYDKDFNNEADTPDNFQSRRPNTSFCFLDIRSPGLGDTAMYLCATRTTRETGPNQPQHFGDGTRLSIL.

The chain uses TRBV28 and TRBJ2-5; D unresolved. The CDR3 extends over 12 amino acids. Germline assignment: CDR1 MDHEN and CDR2 SYDVKM. V was shortened by 5 bases and J by 9 bases, with 13 bases between the two germline ends. The CDR3 is CASSPPGASQYF. CDR3 DNA: TGTGCCAGCAGTCCTCCCGGAGCGTCCCAGTACTTC.

This clonotype showed up many times. The rearrangement joins TRBV2 to TRBJ1-5, with D uncertain. The V end was cut by 2 bases, the J end by 2 bases, with 10 bases between. The CDR3 totals 15 residues. Germline V CDR1 and CDR2: SNHLY, FYNNEI. The CDR3 is CASSESGSRNQPQHF. The DNA for the CDR3 is TGTGCCAGCAGTGAATCAGGCAGCCGCAATCAGCCCCAGCATTTT.

This clonotype was counted ten times or more. The genes are TRBV12-3 or TRBV12-4 and TRBJ1-6; no clear D gene. V dropped 6 bases and J dropped 13 bases, with 13 bases sitting between them. CDR3 size: 12 residues. For the CDR3, the DNA is TGTGCCAGCAGAATTAGGGAGGGTCCCCTCCACTTT. Its protein product is CASRIREGPLHF.